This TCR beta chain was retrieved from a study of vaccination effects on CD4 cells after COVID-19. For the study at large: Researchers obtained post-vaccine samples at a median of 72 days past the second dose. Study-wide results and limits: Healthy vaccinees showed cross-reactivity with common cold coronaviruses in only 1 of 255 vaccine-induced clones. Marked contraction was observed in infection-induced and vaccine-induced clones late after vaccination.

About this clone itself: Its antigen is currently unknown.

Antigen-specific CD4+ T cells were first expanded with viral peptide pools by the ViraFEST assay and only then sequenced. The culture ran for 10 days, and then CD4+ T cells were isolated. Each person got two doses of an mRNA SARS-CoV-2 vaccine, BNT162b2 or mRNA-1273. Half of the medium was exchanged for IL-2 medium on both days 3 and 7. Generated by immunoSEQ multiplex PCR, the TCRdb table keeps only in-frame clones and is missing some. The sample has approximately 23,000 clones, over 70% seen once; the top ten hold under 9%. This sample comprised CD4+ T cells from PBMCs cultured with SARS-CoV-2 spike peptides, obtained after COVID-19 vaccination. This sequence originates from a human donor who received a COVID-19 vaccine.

The CDR3, as DNA: TGTGCCAGCAGCCTAAGACTAGCGGGAGCCAGCACAGATACGCAGTATTTT. Amino acids: CASSLRLAGASTDTQYF. This rearrangement joins TRBV5-4 to TRBJ2-3, with TRBD2 matching over 12 bases. CDR3 length equals 17 residues. CDR1 and CDR2 from the germline V gene are SGHNT and YYREEE (reference sequence). Germline trimming cut 4 bases from V and 0 bases from J; bases unmatched to any gene: 6.